A selection of T cell receptor beta chains follows, all from one sample in a study of blood T cell repertoires in COVID-19. Here immunoSEQ multiplex PCR was the method, and the copy in TCRdb shows in-frame clones only, minus some. The data hold about 170,000 clones, with over 65% observed a single time. Sequences were obtained from PBMCs or T cells enriched from blood (not recorded which). All receptors come from a woman aged 45-65 years who had recovered from COVID-19. Each CDR3 is given with its conserved first and last residue. D genes are given only for firm matches. Not every row has a clone size; where given, it reads once, few, many or a size class.

D: NA
J: TRBJ1-1
V: TRBV6-5
size: NA
CDR3: CASSPPTGVNTEAFF
DNA: TGTGCCAGCAGCCCCCCGACAGGAGTGAACACTGAAGCTTTCTTT

D: TRBD2
J: TRBJ2-1
V: TRBV7-2
size: NA
CDR3: CASSRTSSTYNEQFF
DNA: TGTGCCAGCAGCCGGACTAGCTCAACCTACAATGAGCAGTTCTTC

D: TRBD2
J: TRBJ2-1
V: TRBV11-3
size: NA
CDR3: CASTIAGTYNEQFF
DNA: TGTGCCAGCACGATAGCGGGAACCTACAATGAGCAGTTCTTC

D: TRBD2
J: TRBJ2-5
V: TRBV12-3/TRBV12-4
size: NA
CDR3: CASSLSGGETQYF
DNA: TGTGCCAGCAGTTTATCGGGGGGAGAGACCCAGTACTTC

D: NA
J: TRBJ1-4
V: TRBV29-1
size: NA
CDR3: CSVGQQTTNEKLFF
DNA: TGCAGCGTTGGACAGCAGACAACTAATGAAAAACTGTTTTTT

D: NA
J: TRBJ2-1
V: TRBV19
size: once
CDR3: CASSIRQADPYNEQFF
DNA: TGTGCCAGTAGTATCCGACAGGCGGATCCCTACAATGAGCAGTTCTTC

D: TRBD1
J: TRBJ1-2
V: TRBV19
size: NA
CDR3: CASTSTGATHYGYTF
DNA: TGTGCCAGTACCTCGACAGGGGCAACGCACTATGGCTACACCTTC

D: NA
J: TRBJ1-4
V: TRBV19
size: once
CDR3: CASNPGIQRELFF
DNA: TGTGCCAGTAACCCCGGGATTCAAAGGGAACTGTTTTTT

D: TRBD1
J: TRBJ1-5
V: TRBV5-1
size: NA
CDR3: CASSTGPQGPDQPQHF
DNA: TGCGCCAGCAGCACAGGGCCACAGGGGCCTGATCAGCCCCAGCATTTT

D: TRBD2
J: TRBJ2-1
V: TRBV15
size: NA
CDR3: CATTLPGGDQFF
DNA: TGTGCCACCACCCTTCCGGGGGGGGACCAGTTCTTC

D: NA
J: TRBJ1-1
V: TRBV2
size: few
CDR3: CASSENMNTEAFF
DNA: TGTGCCAGCAGTGAGAACATGAACACTGAAGCTTTCTTT

D: NA
J: TRBJ1-2
V: TRBV5-1
size: NA
CDR3: CASSSQGQPNYGYTF
DNA: TGCGCCAGCAGCTCCCAAGGACAGCCTAACTATGGCTACACCTTC

D: NA
J: TRBJ1-2
V: TRBV9
size: NA
CDR3: CASSVGGAGGYTF
DNA: TGTGCCAGCAGCGTTGGGGGGGCTGGTGGCTACACCTTC

D: TRBD1
J: TRBJ1-1
V: TRBV13
size: NA
CDR3: CASSFKQGSVETEAFF
DNA: TGTGCCAGCAGCTTTAAACAGGGGTCTGTGGAAACTGAAGCTTTCTTT

D: TRBD1
J: TRBJ1-5
V: TRBV4-1
size: NA
CDR3: CASSQAPTGAGNQPQHF
DNA: TGCGCCAGCAGCCAAGCCCCGACAGGGGCCGGCAATCAGCCCCAGCATTTT

D: NA
J: TRBJ1-1
V: TRBV7-2
size: NA
CDR3: CASSPQGQLNTEAFF
DNA: TGTGCCAGCAGCCCACAGGGCCAGTTGAACACTGAAGCTTTCTTT

D: NA
J: TRBJ1-6
V: TRBV4-3
size: NA
CDR3: CASSQDGGPLHF
DNA: TGCGCCAGCAGCCAAGACGGGGGGCCCCTCCACTTT

D: TRBD1
J: TRBJ1-6
V: TRBV15
size: NA
CDR3: CATSRKRFVAGQPNSPLHF
DNA: TGTGCCACCAGCAGAAAACGATTCGTCGCGGGACAGCCTAATTCACCCCTCCACTTT

D: NA
J: TRBJ1-5
V: TRBV2
size: once
CDR3: CASRQGPNQPQHF
DNA: TGTGCCAGCAGGCAGGGCCCCAATCAGCCCCAGCATTTT

D: NA
J: TRBJ1-1
V: TRBV6-6
size: once
CDR3: CASTPSRNTEAFF
DNA: TGTGCCAGCACCCCCTCGCGGAACACTGAAGCTTTCTTT